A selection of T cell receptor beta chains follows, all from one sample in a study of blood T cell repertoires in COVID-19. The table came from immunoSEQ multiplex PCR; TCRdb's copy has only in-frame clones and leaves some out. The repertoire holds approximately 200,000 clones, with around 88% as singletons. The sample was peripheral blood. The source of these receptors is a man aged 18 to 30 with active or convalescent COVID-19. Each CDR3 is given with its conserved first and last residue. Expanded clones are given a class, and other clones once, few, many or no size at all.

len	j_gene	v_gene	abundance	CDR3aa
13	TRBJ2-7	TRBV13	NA	CASSLGRAYEQYF
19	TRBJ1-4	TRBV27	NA	CASSLLGQGMRGNNEKLFF
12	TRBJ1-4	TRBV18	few	CAGNTGNEKLFF
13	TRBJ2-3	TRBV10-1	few	CASSGGQDGTQYF
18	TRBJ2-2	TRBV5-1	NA	CASRAGLAGVTNTGELFF
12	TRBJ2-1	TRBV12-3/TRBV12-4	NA	CASSERMGLQFF
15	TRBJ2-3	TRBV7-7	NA	CASSRQGAGTDTQYF
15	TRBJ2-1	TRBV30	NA	CAWGTGTSSYNEQFF
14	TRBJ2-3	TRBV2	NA	CASRRLAGTDTQYF
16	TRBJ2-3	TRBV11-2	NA	CASSLLASGSTDTQYF
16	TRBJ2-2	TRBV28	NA	CASRGRTGGPPGELFF
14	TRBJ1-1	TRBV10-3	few	CAISGDSVNTEAFF
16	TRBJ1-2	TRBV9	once	CASSVAPGGPNYGYTF
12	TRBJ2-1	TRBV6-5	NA	CASRTSRSEQFF
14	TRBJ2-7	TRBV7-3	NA	CASYPGRTDYEQYF
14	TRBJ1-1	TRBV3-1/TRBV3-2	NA	CASSPRTGLGEAFF
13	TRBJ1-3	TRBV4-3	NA	CASSQRAGNTIYF
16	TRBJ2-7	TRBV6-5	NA	CASSYSSERRGAEQYF
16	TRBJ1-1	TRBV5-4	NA	CASSLGGTGQNTEAFF
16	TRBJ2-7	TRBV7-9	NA	CASSWMTGTPNYEQYF
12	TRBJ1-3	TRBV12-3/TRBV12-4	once	CASGAAGNTIYF
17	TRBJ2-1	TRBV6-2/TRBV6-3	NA	CASSYSPPSGIYNEQFF
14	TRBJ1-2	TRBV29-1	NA	CSVEGGQSAYGYTF
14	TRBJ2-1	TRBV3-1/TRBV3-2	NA	CASSPGTGVSEQFF
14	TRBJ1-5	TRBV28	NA	CASTPLGGDQPQHF
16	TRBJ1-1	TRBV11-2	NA	CASSLVPGALVSEAFF
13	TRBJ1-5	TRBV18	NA	CASSTSDYQPQHF
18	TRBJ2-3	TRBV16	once	CASEKTGGEGTGTDTQYF